This TCR beta chain was obtained from a study of T-cell memory formation after mild COVID-19. Across the whole study: Most TCR clusters belonged to a single donor. Overall study results and limits: Those CD4+ clones that contracted were mainly in CM and EM (CD8+ ones in EMRA). Pre-infection memory held some responding clones, suggesting pre-existing cross-reactive T cells responded. Later expanders leaned CD4+, whereas clones that contracted between day 15 and 85 were balanced CD4/CD8.

CDR3 size: 14 residues. Germline V CDR1 and CDR2: SGHTA, FQGNSA. Trimming removed 5 bases from V and 2 bases from J, with 12 bases in between. Worth noting for this clonotype: Its antigen is undetermined.

MiXCR, run by TCRdb on the 5' RACE reads, gives a single entry per CDR3 protein. The table shows hundreds of thousands of distinct CDR3 sequences, with approximately 19% occurring only once. The chain uses TRBV7-2 and TRBJ2-5; D not certain. The sample consisted of PBMCs or a T cell subset sorted from them (not recorded which). This TCR was sampled from a man between 18 and 35 years old who had mild COVID-19 (a few samples of this study predate the infection). Cell type and time point are not known. In DNA form, the CDR3 reads TGTGCCAGCAGCCCGAGCTGGGGACAAGAGACCCAGTACTTC. Amino acid sequence: CASSPSWGQETQYF. Combining the CDR3 with reference TRBV7-2 and TRBJ2-5 gives the whole variable domain GAGVSQSPSNKVTEKGKDVELRCDPISGHTALYWYRQSLGQGLEFLIYFQGNSAPDKSGLPSDRFSAERTGGSVSTLTIQRTQQEDSAVYLCASSPSWGQETQYFGPGTRLLVL.